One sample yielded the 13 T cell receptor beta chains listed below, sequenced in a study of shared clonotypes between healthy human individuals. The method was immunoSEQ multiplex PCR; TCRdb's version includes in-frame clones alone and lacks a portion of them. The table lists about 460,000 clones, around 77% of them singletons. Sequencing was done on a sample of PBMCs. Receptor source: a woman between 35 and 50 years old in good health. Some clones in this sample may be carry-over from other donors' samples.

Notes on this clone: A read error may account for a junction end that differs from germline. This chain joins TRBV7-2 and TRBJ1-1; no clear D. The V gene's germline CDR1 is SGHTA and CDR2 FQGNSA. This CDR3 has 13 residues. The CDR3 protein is CASGPGGSAEAFF. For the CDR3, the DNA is TGTGCCAGCGGTCCTGGAGGGAGCGCTGAAGCCTTCTTT.

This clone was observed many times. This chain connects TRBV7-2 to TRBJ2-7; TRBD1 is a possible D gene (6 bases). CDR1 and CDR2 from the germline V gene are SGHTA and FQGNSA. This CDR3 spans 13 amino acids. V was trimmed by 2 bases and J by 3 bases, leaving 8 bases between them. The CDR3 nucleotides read TGTGCCAGCAGCTTACGAGGGGGCTACGAGCAGTACTTC. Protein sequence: CASSLRGGYEQYF.

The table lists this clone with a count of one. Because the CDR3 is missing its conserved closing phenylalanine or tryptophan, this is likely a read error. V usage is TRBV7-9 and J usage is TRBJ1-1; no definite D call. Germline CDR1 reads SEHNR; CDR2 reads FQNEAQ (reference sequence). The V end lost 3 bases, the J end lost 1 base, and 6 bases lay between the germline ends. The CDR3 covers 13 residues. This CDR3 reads CASSFWGNTEAFS. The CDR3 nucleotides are TGTGCCAGCAGCTTCTGGGGGAACACTGAAGCTTTCTCT.

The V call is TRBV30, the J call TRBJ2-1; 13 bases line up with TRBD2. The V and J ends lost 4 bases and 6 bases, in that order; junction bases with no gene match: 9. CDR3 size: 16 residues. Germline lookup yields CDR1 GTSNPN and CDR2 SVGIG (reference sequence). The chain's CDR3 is CAWTLGLAGIPNEQFF. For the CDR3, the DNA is TGTGCCTGGACTCTGGGACTAGCGGGAATCCCCAATGAGCAGTTCTTC.

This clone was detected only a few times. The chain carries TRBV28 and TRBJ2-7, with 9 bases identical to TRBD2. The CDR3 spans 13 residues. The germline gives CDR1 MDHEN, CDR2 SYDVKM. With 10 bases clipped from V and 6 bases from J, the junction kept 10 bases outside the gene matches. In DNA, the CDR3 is TGTGCCACCCGGCGGGGGGGAGGGGGCGAGCAGTACTTC. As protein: CATRRGGGGEQYF.

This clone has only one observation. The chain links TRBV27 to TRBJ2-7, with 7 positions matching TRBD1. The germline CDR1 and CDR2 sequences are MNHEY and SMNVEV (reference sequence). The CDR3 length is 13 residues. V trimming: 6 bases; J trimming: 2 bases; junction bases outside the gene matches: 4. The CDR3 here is CASSYGQAYEQYF. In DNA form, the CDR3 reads TGTGCCAGCAGCTACGGACAGGCCTACGAGCAGTACTTC.

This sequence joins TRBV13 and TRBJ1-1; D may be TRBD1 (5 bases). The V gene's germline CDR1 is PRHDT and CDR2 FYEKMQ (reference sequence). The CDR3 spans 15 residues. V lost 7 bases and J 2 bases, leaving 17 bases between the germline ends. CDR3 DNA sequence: TGTGCCAGCAAATCTATTCGGGGGTTTAACACTGAAGCTTTCTTT. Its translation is CASKSIRGFNTEAFF.

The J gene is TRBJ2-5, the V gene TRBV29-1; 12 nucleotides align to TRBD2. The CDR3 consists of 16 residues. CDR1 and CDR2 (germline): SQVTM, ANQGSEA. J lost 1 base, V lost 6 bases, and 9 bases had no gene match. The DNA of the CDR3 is TGCAGCGTCCGAGGGCTAGCGGGAGGGCCCCAAGAGACCCAGTACTTC. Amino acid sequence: CSVRGLAGGPQETQYF. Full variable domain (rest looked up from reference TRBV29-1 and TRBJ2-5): SAVISQKPSRDICQRGTSLTIQCQVDSQVTMMFWYRQQPGQSLTLIATANQGSEATYESGFVIDKFPISRPNLTFSTLTVSNMSPEDSSIYLCSVRGLAGGPQETQYFGPGTRLLVL.

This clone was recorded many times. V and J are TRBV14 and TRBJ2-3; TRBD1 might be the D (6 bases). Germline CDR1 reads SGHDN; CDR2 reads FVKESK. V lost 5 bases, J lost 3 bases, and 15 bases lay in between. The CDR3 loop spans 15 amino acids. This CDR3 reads CASSTRTAWTDTQYF. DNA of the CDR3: TGTGCCAGCAGCACCAGGACAGCTTGGACAGATACGCAGTATTTT.

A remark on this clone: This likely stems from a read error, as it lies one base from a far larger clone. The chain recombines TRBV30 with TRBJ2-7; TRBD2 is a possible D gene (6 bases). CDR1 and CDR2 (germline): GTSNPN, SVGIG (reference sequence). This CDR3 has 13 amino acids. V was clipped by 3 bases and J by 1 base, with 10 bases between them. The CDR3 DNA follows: TGTGCCTGGAGGGTGCGGGGTTCCTACGAGCAGTACTTC. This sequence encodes CAWRVRGSYEQYF.

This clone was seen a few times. The CDR3 is CASSLGRGLDNEQFF. Written as DNA, the CDR3 is TGTGCCAGCAGCTTGGGTCGGGGGCTAGACAATGAGCAGTTCTTC. The gene calls are TRBV11-2 and TRBJ2-1, with D perhaps given as TRBD1 or TRBD2 (6 bases each). V was cut by 3 bases and J by 5 bases, with 14 bases left in between. The CDR3 covers 15 residues. Germline V gives CDR1 SGHAT, CDR2 FQNNGV.

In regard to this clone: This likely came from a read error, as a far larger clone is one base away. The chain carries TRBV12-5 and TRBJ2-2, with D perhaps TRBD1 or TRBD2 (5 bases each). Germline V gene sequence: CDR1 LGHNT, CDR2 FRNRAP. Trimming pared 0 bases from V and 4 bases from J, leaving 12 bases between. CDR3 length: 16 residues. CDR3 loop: CASGLVTGRGTGELFF. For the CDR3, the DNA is TGTGCTAGTGGTTTGGTAACAGGACGGGGCACCGGGGAGCTGTTTTTT. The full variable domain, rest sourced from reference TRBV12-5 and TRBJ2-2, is DARVTQTPRHKVTEMGQEVTMRCQPILGHNTVFWYRQTMMQGLELLAYFRNRAPLDDSGMPKDRFSAEMPDATLATLKIQPSEPRDSAVYFCASGLVTGRGTGELFFGEGSRLTVL.

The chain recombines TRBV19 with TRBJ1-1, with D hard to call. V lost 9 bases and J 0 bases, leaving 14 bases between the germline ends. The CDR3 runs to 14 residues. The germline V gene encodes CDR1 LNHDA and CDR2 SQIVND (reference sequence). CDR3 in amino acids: CASGVPGMNTEAFF. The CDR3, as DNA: TGTGCCAGCGGGGTCCCCGGAATGAACACTGAAGCTTTCTTT.